The TCR beta chain under discussion was sequenced for a study of T cell responses to AZD1222 COVID-19 vaccine (dated by TCRdb to the early 2020s). With respect to the entire study: AZD1222 recipients given second doses at about 4 weeks or at about 12 weeks were pooled, since spike-specific TCR depth and breadth were not found to differ between the two schedules. Trial participants were enrolled by age into subgroups of 18-55, 56-69 and 70-plus years, and about 150, 27 and 61 TCR-sequenced participants, respectively, were included in these subgroups. TCR sequencing covered more than 230 trial participants: 200 to 220 given two doses of AZD1222 and approximately 26 given two doses of MenACWY control vaccine.

The CDR3 regions of human TCRbeta chains were analyzed by immunosequencing. The paper's data handling went like this. TCRs in the repertoires were matched against a reference library of SARS-CoV-2-specific TCRs that had been generated with the MIRA antigen-specificity platform. Breadth was defined as the fraction of unique TCRs that were SARS-CoV-2-associated, and depth was defined as the fraction of total T cells that were SARS-CoV-2-associated. Using the MIRA data, every spike-specific TCR was mapped to the spike region that the TCR reacted to and assigned to either a CD4 or a CD8 class. Log10-transformed breadth and depth values were compared by one-way ANOVA with Sidak's multiple comparisons tests. TCRdb retrieved this table from immuneACCESS and kept in-frame rearrangements only. Not all clones are present; in checked studies, unresolved V genes account for under half, and no reason is known for the remainder. V, J and clone size are taken as reported in that table, and D and trimming were inferred from the DNA itself. This sample comprises about 110,000 clones, 87% of them detected only once. The biggest ten clones account for 4% to 6% of the sample.

The time point label, read with the paper, signifies: baseline before first vaccination. The vaccinee samples were drawn from two UK trials, COV001 and COV002, one of which was a single-blind randomized controlled phase 2/3 trial testing AZD1222 (ChAdOx1 nCoV-19) in healthy adults. Trial participant PBMC samples were collected at day 0 and day 28 after the second dose for TCRbeta chain sequencing. Of note for this clone: Its antigen has not been determined. No much larger clonotype is one base removed from it; base qualities were not supplied.

Study-level results and caveats: Conclusions about previously exposed vaccinees were limited because only 6 or 7 AZD1222 recipients were SARS-CoV-2 seropositive at baseline. The 56-69-year group was small, and its depth increase did not reach significance, likely because of low power. Nearly half of unique spike-specific TCRs reportedly recognized epitopes outside regions mutated in the B.1.351 and B.1.1.7 variants. Because no day 14 peak-response samples were available, repertoires were characterized only after the peak T cell response. Participants were mostly white British, with more females than males. The authors suggested clonal diversity may have been underestimated. Spike-specific TCR breadth and depth rose significantly after two AZD1222 doses compared with day 0 and with MenACWY recipients. CD4 TCRs associated with the vaccine covered the entire spike protein, and the dominant responses were in regions 160-218 and 743-854.

The CDR3 sequence holds 14 residues, the cysteine and phenylalanine included. The read is trimmed to its CDR3 DNA, 42 bases read in frame from base 1. From the germline V gene (reference sequence), CDR1 is GTSNPN and CDR2 is SVGIG. V and J are truncated by 1 base and 7 bases respectively, leaving an intervening sequence of 16 bases. This sequence uses TRBV30 and TRBJ1-2, with the D gene call left open. Here the sequenced sample was peripheral blood, taken on day 0 of AZD1222 vaccination. This clonotype was obtained from an adult in good health. CDR3 sequence: CAWSDRTGSGGYTF. The DNA sequence is given as TGTGCCTGGAGTGACCGGACTGGCTCCGGTGGCTACACCTTC.